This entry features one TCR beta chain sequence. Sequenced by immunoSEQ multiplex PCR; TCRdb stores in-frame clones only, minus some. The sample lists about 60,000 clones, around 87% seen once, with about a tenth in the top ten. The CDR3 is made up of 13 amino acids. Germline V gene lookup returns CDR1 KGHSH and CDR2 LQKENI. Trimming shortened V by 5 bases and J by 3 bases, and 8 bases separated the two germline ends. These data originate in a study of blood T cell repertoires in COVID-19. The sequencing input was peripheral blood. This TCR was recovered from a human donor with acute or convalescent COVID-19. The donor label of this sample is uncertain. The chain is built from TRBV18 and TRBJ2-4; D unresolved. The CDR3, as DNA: TGTGCCAGCTCAGTTGAGGTCAAAAACATTCAGTACTTC. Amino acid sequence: CASSVEVKNIQYF.